The 23 T cell receptor beta chains below come from one sample, sequenced in a study of control samples from healthy donors and cancer patients. The table came from immunoSEQ multiplex PCR; TCRdb's copy has only in-frame clones and leaves some out. The sample has tens of thousands of clones, around 94% seen once; the top ten hold approximately 4.8%. Source material: blood. The receptors derive from a woman between 18 and 29 years old in good health.

The CDR3 DNA is TGTGCCAGCAGCACGAATTTTGAAGCTTTCTTT. Protein: CASSTNFEAFF. This chain links TRBV5-6 with TRBJ1-1; the D is unclear. Germline CDR1 and CDR2: SGHDT and YYEEEE. The length of the CDR3 is 11 residues. Trimming cost V 4 bases and J 7 bases, with 8 bases left between them.

The chain couples TRBV15 to TRBJ2-1, with 10 bases aligning to TRBD2. The length of the CDR3 is 12 residues. V shed 6 bases, J shed 12 bases, and the junction held 5 bases outside the gene matches. CDR1 is LNHNV and CDR2 is YYDKDF in the germline V gene (reference sequence). The CDR3 coding sequence is TGTGCCACCAGTAGGACTAGCGGCGGGCAGTTCTTC. Protein: CATSRTSGGQFF.

The chain couples TRBV3-1 (or the pseudogene TRBV3-2) to TRBJ1-1; possible D gene TRBD1, 5 bases. The CDR3 spans 15 residues. The germline CDR1 and CDR2 sequences are LGHDT and YNNKEL (reference sequence). Trimming shortened V by 3 bases and J by 6 bases, and 17 bases separated the two germline ends. CDR3 residues: CASSQGPQGRSEAFF. The CDR3 nucleotides are TGTGCCAGCAGCCAGGGACCTCAGGGTCGCTCTGAAGCTTTCTTT.

This clone showed up just once. This chain connects TRBV20-1 to TRBJ2-7; 9 nucleotides line up with TRBD1. Germline CDR1 reads DFQATT; CDR2 reads SNEGSKA (reference sequence). The CDR3 contains 11 residues. The chain's CDR3 is CTAGTGYEQYF. The CDR3, as DNA: TGCACTGCCGGGACAGGGTACGAGCAGTACTTC.

The CDR3 protein is CASTTQGNSDEQYF. CDR3 coding DNA: TGTGCCAGCACCACCCAGGGTAATAGCGACGAGCAGTACTTC. V is TRBV13 and J is TRBJ2-7; D possibly matches TRBD1 or TRBD2 (5 bases each). The CDR3 has 14 residues. In germline, CDR1 is PRHDT, CDR2 FYEKMQ (reference sequence). The ends were cut back, 7 bases at V and 5 bases at J, with 18 bases in the middle. The full variable domain, with the rest looked up from reference TRBV13 and TRBJ2-7, is AAGVIQSPRHLIKEKRETATLKCYPIPRHDTVYWYQQGPGQDPQFLISFYEKMQSDKGSIPDRFSAQQFSDYHSELNMSSLELGDSALYFCASTTQGNSDEQYFGPGTRLTVT.

The chain joins TRBV5-1 to TRBJ2-2; D assignment may be TRBD1 or TRBD2 (5 bases each). The CDR3 is 15 residues long. CDR1 and CDR2 (germline): SGHRS, YFSETQ. Trimming took off 0 bases at V and 6 bases at J, with 12 bases between the two ends. The CDR3 nucleotides read TGCGCCAGCAGCTTGGCTGGGACCCCCCCCGGGGAGCTGTTTTTT. Its translation: CASSLAGTPPGELFF. Filled out from reference TRBV5-1 and TRBJ2-2, the complete variable domain reads KAGVTQTPRYLIKTRGQQVTLSCSPISGHRSVSWYQQTPGQGLQFLFEYFSETQRNKGNFPGRFSGRQFSNSRSEMNVSTLELGDSALYLCASSLAGTPPGELFFGEGSRLTVL.

This chain links TRBV25-1 with TRBJ2-3, with a possible D match to TRBD1 (6 bases). V lost 1 base, J lost 2 bases, and 13 bases lay in between. Germline V gene sequence: CDR1 MGHDK, CDR2 SYGVNS. This CDR3 comprises 16 residues. The CDR3 bases are TGTGCCAGCAGTGAATGGGGGACATTACTCACAGATACGCAGTATTTT. This gives the protein CASSEWGTLLTDTQYF.

J is TRBJ2-5 and V is TRBV7-2; D perhaps matches TRBD1 (6 bases). Germline values: CDR1 SGHTA, CDR2 FQGNSA. With 5 bases removed from V and 0 bases from J, the gap between germline ends came to 10 bases. The CDR3 length is 14 residues. DNA of the CDR3: TGTGCCAGCAGCCCCCAGGGGAACCAAGAGACCCAGTACTTC. It codes for CASSPQGNQETQYF.

The chain employs TRBV19 and TRBJ2-4; 14 nucleotides agree with TRBD2. Germline V gives CDR1 LNHDA, CDR2 SQIVND (reference sequence). The CDR3 runs 16 residues. V shed 9 bases and J 8 bases; nucleotides not matched to a gene: 12. For the CDR3, the DNA is TGTGCCAGCCAGCGAGGACTAGCGGGGGGCCAGGACATTCAGTACTTC. Translated, it gives CASQRGLAGGQDIQYF.

The gene calls are TRBV5-1 and TRBJ2-2; 9 nucleotides line up with TRBD1. Trimming took 4 bases from V and 3 from J; bases not matched to a gene: 4. The length of the CDR3 is 15 residues. Per the germline V gene, CDR1 is SGHRS and CDR2 is YFSETQ. The CDR3, as DNA: TGCGCCAGCAGCACCGGACAGGGGTACACCGGGGAGCTGTTTTTT. Amino acids: CASSTGQGYTGELFF. Looking up the rest from reference TRBV5-1 and TRBJ2-2 gives the full variable domain: KAGVTQTPRYLIKTRGQQVTLSCSPISGHRSVSWYQQTPGQGLQFLFEYFSETQRNKGNFPGRFSGRQFSNSRSEMNVSTLELGDSALYLCASSTGQGYTGELFFGEGSRLTVL.

This clone was recorded only once. This chain joins TRBV19 and TRBJ2-7; D remains unclear. Germline loops: CDR1 LNHDA, CDR2 SQIVND (reference sequence). This CDR3 region has 11 residues. The V end was cut by 7 bases, the J end by 0 bases, with 4 bases between. In DNA form, the CDR3 reads TGTGCCAGTACCAACTCCTACGAGCAGTACTTC. Translated: CASTNSYEQYF.

The chain links TRBV25-1 to TRBJ2-1; D perhaps matches TRBD2 (6 bases). The V end lost 8 bases, the J end lost 1 base, and 9 bases lay between the germline ends. The CDR3 sequence is 13 residues long. Germline V gene lookup returns CDR1 MGHDK and CDR2 SYGVNS. The DNA of the CDR3 is TGTGCCAGCCTGGACTATTCCTACAATGAGCAGTTCTTC. This encodes CASLDYSYNEQFF.

V usage is TRBV7-2 and J usage is TRBJ1-1, with no clear D. V was clipped by 4 bases and J by 2 bases, with 14 bases between them. This CDR3 comprises 15 residues. Per germline, CDR1 SGHTA and CDR2 FQGNSA. Here the CDR3 reads CASSSMVKRNTEAFF. The CDR3 DNA reads as TGTGCCAGCAGCTCCATGGTGAAGCGAAACACTGAAGCTTTCTTT.

The chain recombines TRBV6-5 with TRBJ2-1; D unclear. Trimming took off 8 bases at V and 12 bases at J, with 17 bases between the two ends. Per the germline V gene, CDR1 is MNHEY and CDR2 is SVGAGI. The length of the CDR3 is 12 residues. CDR3 sequence reads: CASGLVRIGQFF. CDR3 coding DNA: TGTGCCAGCGGTCTTGTGAGGATCGGGCAGTTCTTC.

V is TRBV28 and J is TRBJ1-2; weak D call: TRBD1 (5 bases). The CDR3 totals 13 residues. V lost 7 bases and J 8 bases, leaving 17 bases between the germline ends. CDR1 MDHEN and CDR2 SYDVKM come from the germline V gene. Written as DNA, the CDR3 is TGTGCCAGCAACCTGGGACTGCCTGGAGGCTACACCTTC. It encodes CASNLGLPGGYTF.

The J gene is TRBJ2-1, the V gene TRBV15, with TRBD1 matching 9 bases. The V gene end was trimmed by 2 bases and the J gene end by 9 bases; junction bases not matched to a gene: 8. Germline CDR1 reads LNHNV; CDR2 reads YYDKDF (reference sequence). The CDR3 has 15 residues. The CDR3 nucleotides are TGTGCCACCAGCAGACGGGACAGGGTTTCTCGTGAGCAGTTCTTC. Translation: CATSRRDRVSREQFF. The complete variable domain, with remaining parts taken from reference TRBV15 and TRBJ2-1, reads DAMVIQNPRYQVTQFGKPVTLSCSQTLNHNVMYWYQQKSSQAPKLLFHYYDKDFNNEADTPDNFQSRRPNTSFCFLDIRSPGLGDTAMYLCATSRRDRVSREQFFGPGTRLTVL.

The chain is built from TRBV7-2 and TRBJ1-5; 7 nucleotides align to TRBD1. Germline CDR1 reads SGHTA; CDR2 reads FQGNSA. The CDR3 runs to 15 residues. V lost 8 bases and J lost 3; bases outside the gene matches: 10. The CDR3 nucleotides read TGTGCCAGCTCGGGGGGACAGTCGTCCAATCAGCCCCAGCATTTT. Protein product: CASSGGQSSNQPQHF.

V is TRBV28 and J is TRBJ1-5; D possibly corresponds to TRBD1 (5 bases). This CDR3 comprises 16 residues. Trimming shortened V by 6 bases and J by 4 bases, and 19 bases separated the two germline ends. CDR1 MDHEN and CDR2 SYDVKM come from the germline V gene. CDR3 bases: TGTGCCAGCAGCCATATAGTAAGGGGCTGGAATCAGCCCCAGCATTTT. Its protein product is CASSHIVRGWNQPQHF.

This chain joins TRBV19 and TRBJ1-1, with unresolved D. Trimming took off 5 bases at V and 0 bases at J, with 7 bases between the two ends. Germline CDR1 LNHDA, CDR2 SQIVND (reference sequence). This CDR3 comprises 13 residues. The DNA for the CDR3 is TGTGCCAGTAGTTTTCAGGTGAACACTGAAGCTTTCTTT. Protein sequence: CASSFQVNTEAFF.

The CDR3 sequence: CASSDGGTDTQYF. Written as DNA, the CDR3 is TGTGCCAGCAGTGACGGGGGCACAGATACGCAGTATTTT. The chain carries TRBV25-1 and TRBJ2-3; weak D call: TRBD2 (5 bases). Germline V gene sequence: CDR1 MGHDK, CDR2 SYGVNS. Trimming took off 3 bases at V and 1 base at J, with 5 bases between the two ends. The length of the CDR3 is 13 residues. The full variable domain, with the rest looked up from reference TRBV25-1 and TRBJ2-3, is EADIYQTPRYLVIGTGKKITLECSQTMGHDKMYWYQQDPGMELHLIHYSYGVNSTEKGDLSSESTVSRIRTEHFPLTLESARPSHTSQYLCASSDGGTDTQYFGPGTRLTVL.

This clone has just one count. The chain links TRBV4-2 to TRBJ2-7; 7 nucleotides align to TRBD2. This CDR3 spans 15 amino acids. Germline CDR1 is LGHNA and CDR2 is YNFKEQ. Trimming at V came to 4 bases and at J to 0 bases, leaving 6 bases not matched to a gene. The CDR3: CASSPDGGGSYEQYF. The CDR3 bases are TGTGCCAGCAGCCCAGATGGGGGGGGCTCCTACGAGCAGTACTTC.

This chain connects TRBV27 to TRBJ2-2; TRBD1 matches 9 bases. CDR1 is MNHEY, CDR2 SMNVEV, per germline (reference sequence). V was clipped by 4 bases and J by 5 bases; unmatched bases: 11. The CDR3 spans 17 residues. The CDR3: CASSWTGVRQMTGELFF. CDR3 DNA: TGTGCCAGCAGTTGGACAGGGGTTCGGCAAATGACCGGGGAGCTGTTTTTT.

This clone was seen a handful of times. V is TRBV7-6 and J is TRBJ2-7, with a tentative D call TRBD1 (5 bases). The CDR3 runs 15 residues. Germline V CDR1 and CDR2: SGHVS, FNYEAQ. V was cut by 4 bases and J by 2 bases, with 15 bases left in between. CDR3 amino acids: CASSSLYRTPYEQYF. For the CDR3, the DNA is TGTGCCAGCAGCTCCTTATACAGGACACCCTACGAGCAGTACTTC.